These 26 T cell receptor beta chains were all obtained from the same sample, sequenced in a study of T cell changes during pregnancy in multiple sclerosis. This table comes from immunoSEQ multiplex PCR, and its TCRdb copy is limited to in-frame clones, with some not included. The sample lists 35,000 to 50,000 clones; 80% to 90% were seen once. Sequencing was performed on CD4+ T cells from peripheral blood mononuclear cells, taken in the first trimester of pregnancy. Source of these receptors: a female donor with multiple sclerosis, enrolled in a pregnancy study.

A few counts support this clone. J is TRBJ1-1 and V is TRBV27, with 7 nucleotides matching TRBD1. The CDR3 spans 14 residues. V shed 6 bases, J shed 5 bases, and the junction held 9 bases outside the gene matches. Per germline, CDR1 MNHEY and CDR2 SMNVEV (reference sequence). The CDR3 is CASSADRRGTEAFF. CDR3 nucleotides: TGTGCCAGCAGCGCGGACAGGCGAGGGACTGAAGCTTTCTTT.

This chain links TRBV10-3 with TRBJ1-2, with D unresolved. The CDR3 contains 12 residues. V was pared by 4 bases and J by 4 bases, with 7 bases between. Germline V lookup: CDR1 ENHRY, CDR2 SYGVKD. CDR3 protein: CAISGGSYGYTF. CDR3 DNA: TGTGCCATCAGTGGAGGGTCCTATGGCTACACCTTC.

The J gene is TRBJ1-1, the V gene TRBV6-5; D ambiguous. V lost 2 bases, J lost 7 bases, and 8 bases lay in between. Germline V gene sequence: CDR1 MNHEY, CDR2 SVGAGI. This CDR3 spans 12 amino acids. The CDR3 is CASSYRGSEAFF. CDR3 DNA sequence: TGTGCCAGCAGTTACCGGGGAAGTGAAGCTTTCTTT.

The genes are TRBV6-5 and TRBJ2-1; D may be TRBD1 (5 bases). Trimming shortened V by 0 bases and J by 4 bases, and 13 bases separated the two germline ends. Per the germline V gene, CDR1 is MNHEY and CDR2 is SVGAGI. The CDR3 contains 16 residues. CDR3 sequence reads: CASSYSMGQLYNEQFF. For the CDR3, the DNA is TGTGCCAGCAGTTACTCGATGGGGCAGTTATACAATGAGCAGTTCTTC.

This clone is a singleton in its sample. This sequence joins TRBV4-1 and TRBJ2-7, with D perhaps TRBD2 (6 bases). Germline CDR1 MGHRA, CDR2 YSYEKL. CDR3 length: 17 amino acids. V dropped 0 bases and J dropped 2 bases, with 17 bases sitting between them. The DNA of the CDR3 is TGCGCCAGCAGCCAAGATATAGTGAGGGCGGGACCCTACGAGCAGTACTTC. It codes for CASSQDIVRAGPYEQYF.

J is TRBJ1-4 and V is TRBV30; TRBD1 matches at 7 bases. This CDR3 is 13 amino acids long. Losses at the gene ends were 4 bases for V and 7 bases for J; bases not matched to a gene: 6. Germline assignment: CDR1 GTSNPN and CDR2 SVGIG (reference sequence). The CDR3 protein is CAWTTGPGEKLFF. The CDR3 DNA reads TGTGCCTGGACGACAGGGCCGGGTGAAAAACTGTTTTTT.

The chain carries TRBV5-1 and TRBJ2-1; the D gene is possibly TRBD2 (6 bases). The CDR3 is 17 amino acids. Germline CDR1 reads SGHRS; CDR2 reads YFSETQ. Trimming removed 2 bases at V and 7 bases at J, with 22 bases between. The CDR3: CASSFRDLGVISNEQFF. DNA for the CDR3: TGCGCCAGCAGCTTCCGGGACTTAGGGGTCATTTCTAATGAGCAGTTCTTC.

The chain employs TRBV9 and TRBJ1-5; TRBD1 aligns across 7 bases. Germline V CDR1 and CDR2: SGDLS, YYNGEE. The CDR3 has 14 amino acids. V trimming: 1 base; J trimming: 7 bases; junction bases outside the gene matches: 5. Written as DNA, the CDR3 is TGTGCCAGCAGCGTACAGGGGGAGTGGCAGCCCCAGCATTTT. It translates to CASSVQGEWQPQHF.

The J gene is TRBJ1-5, the V gene TRBV15; D is perhaps TRBD1 (5 bases). Looked up from germline, CDR1 is LNHNV and CDR2 is YYDKDF (reference sequence). This CDR3 contains 17 residues. V was shortened by 4 bases and J by 0 bases, with 16 bases between the two germline ends. This chain's CDR3 is CATSTGTGVISNQPQHF. The CDR3 DNA reads TGTGCCACCAGCACAGGGACTGGGGTTATTAGCAATCAGCCCCAGCATTTT.

V usage is TRBV4-3 and J usage is TRBJ1-2; 7 bases align to TRBD1. The germline gives CDR1 LGHNA, CDR2 YSLEER. The CDR3 runs 15 residues. V was clipped by 0 bases and J by 3 bases; unmatched bases: 4. This CDR3 is CASSQDGTGDYGYTF. Here the CDR3 DNA reads TGCGCCAGCAGCCAAGATGGTACAGGGGACTATGGCTACACCTTC.

The V call is TRBV29-1, the J call TRBJ2-7; 11 nucleotides line up with TRBD2. The J segment lost 0 bases and the V segment lost 4 bases, leaving 5 bases of the junction unmatched. The germline CDR1 and CDR2 sequences are SQVTM and ANQGSEA. This CDR3 has 15 amino acids. The CDR3 sequence is CSVGKTSGTSYEQYF. The CDR3 DNA follows: TGCAGCGTTGGTAAGACTAGCGGGACCTCCTACGAGCAGTACTTC.

The CDR3 DNA is TGTGCCAGCAGCCCTGGACCGGGACAGGGACCGCAAGAGACCCAGTACTTC. Amino acids: CASSPGPGQGPQETQYF. The genes are TRBV5-4 and TRBJ2-5; 9 bases are a match to TRBD1. The CDR3 is 17 amino acids. The J segment lost 2 bases and the V segment lost 4 bases, leaving 12 bases of the junction unmatched. In germline, CDR1 is SGHNT, CDR2 YYREEE (reference sequence).

The J gene is TRBJ2-7, the V gene TRBV19; the match to TRBD1 covers 9 bases. Germline V CDR1 and CDR2: LNHDA, SQIVND (reference sequence). The V gene end was trimmed by 2 bases and the J gene end by 3 bases; junction bases not matched to a gene: 5. The CDR3 totals 15 residues. In DNA form, the CDR3 reads TGTGCCAGTAGTATAACCCCGGGACAGGGCTACGAGCAGTACTTC. Amino acids: CASSITPGQGYEQYF.

The chain is built from TRBV7-2 and TRBJ2-7; 8 nucleotides match TRBD1. From germline, CDR1 is SGHTA and CDR2 FQGNSA. The CDR3 extends over 15 amino acids. V lost 5 bases to trimming and J lost 1 base; unmatched junction nucleotides: 7. This CDR3 is CASSNRQGSSYEQYF. For the CDR3, the DNA is TGTGCCAGCAGCAACAGACAGGGGTCGTCCTACGAGCAGTACTTC. Filled out from reference TRBV7-2 and TRBJ2-7, the complete variable domain reads GAGVSQSPSNKVTEKGKDVELRCDPISGHTALYWYRQSLGQGLEFLIYFQGNSAPDKSGLPSDRFSAERTGGSVSTLTIQRTQQEDSAVYLCASSNRQGSSYEQYFGPGTRLTVT.

V is TRBV28 and J is TRBJ1-5; 7 nucleotides agree with TRBD1. Germline V gene sequence: CDR1 MDHEN, CDR2 SYDVKM. The trim removed 6 bases at V and 2 bases at J, leaving 7 bases unmatched. The CDR3 consists of 15 residues. In nucleotides, the CDR3 is TGTGCCAGCAGCGCGACAGGGAGAGGCAATCAGCCCCAGCATTTT. It yields the protein CASSATGRGNQPQHF.

CDR3 protein: CATSRGTGGSYEQYF. The CDR3 coding sequence is TGTGCCACCAGCAGAGGGACAGGGGGATCCTACGAGCAGTACTTC. The chain combines TRBV15 with TRBJ2-5, with 10 nucleotides matching TRBD1. The last part of the DNA fits TRBJ2-7 better; the J call may be wrong. Germline CDR1 LNHNV, CDR2 YYDKDF (reference sequence). The CDR3 totals 15 residues.

This chain uses TRBV7-3 with TRBJ2-6, with 9 bases matching TRBD1. V lost 3 bases to trimming and J lost 4 bases; unmatched junction nucleotides: 4. Germline V lookup: CDR1 SGHTA, CDR2 FQGTGA. There are 16 residues in the CDR3. This CDR3 reads CASSLGQGKGANVLTF. The DNA of the CDR3 is TGTGCCAGCAGCTTGGGACAGGGAAAAGGGGCCAACGTCCTGACTTTC.

V is TRBV5-8 and J is TRBJ2-7; D is unclear. V shed 0 bases and J shed 4 bases, with 11 bases lying between them. CDR1 and CDR2 from the germline V gene are SGHTS and YDEGEE. The CDR3 is 14 residues long. The chain's CDR3 is CASSLGPAGYEQYF. The CDR3 DNA reads TGTGCCAGCAGCTTGGGCCCCGCAGGTTACGAGCAGTACTTC.

The chain recombines TRBV29-1 with TRBJ2-7; D might be TRBD1 (5 bases). The CDR3 runs 13 residues. Between the trimmed V and J ends, which lost 5 bases and 7 bases, there was a span of 18 bases. Germline V lookup: CDR1 SQVTM, CDR2 ANQGSEA. Written as DNA, the CDR3 is TGCAGCGTTCTTCCAGGGCTGGACGGGGAGCAGTACTTC. Its protein is CSVLPGLDGEQYF.

This clone was seen more than once but under ten times. The chain recombines TRBV7-9 with TRBJ2-1, with 11 bases identical to TRBD2. Germline lookup yields CDR1 SEHNR and CDR2 FQNEAQ (reference sequence). The CDR3 spans 16 residues. V shed 6 bases, J shed 0 bases, and the junction held 4 bases outside the gene matches. The CDR3 DNA is TGTGCCAGCAGGGCCGGGACTAGCGGCTCCTACAATGAGCAGTTCTTC. Amino acid sequence: CASRAGTSGSYNEQFF. Together with reference TRBV7-9 and TRBJ2-1, the CDR3 gives the full variable domain: DTGVSQNPRHKITKRGQNVTFRCDPISEHNRLYWYRQTLGQGPEFLTYFQNEAQLEKSRLLSDRFSAERPKGSFSTLEIQRTEQGDSAMYLCASRAGTSGSYNEQFFGPGTRLTVL.

This clone showed up just a few times. This chain links TRBV9 with TRBJ1-1; D is unresolved. The germline gives CDR1 SGDLS, CDR2 YYNGEE. The V and J ends lost 0 bases and 4 bases respectively, with 7 bases between them. This CDR3 has 13 residues. CDR3 loop: CASSVVAGTEAFF. DNA of the CDR3: TGTGCCAGCAGCGTAGTTGCGGGCACTGAAGCTTTCTTT.

V usage is TRBV6-5 and J usage is TRBJ2-3; D may be TRBD1 (6 bases). Germline V lookup: CDR1 MNHEY, CDR2 SVGAGI. The V end lost 3 bases, the J end lost 2 bases, and 9 bases lay between the germline ends. CDR3 length: 14 residues. The CDR3 protein is CASSYGQPTDTQYF. The DNA for the CDR3 is TGTGCCAGCAGTTATGGACAGCCCACAGATACGCAGTATTTT.

The V gene is TRBV7-6, the J gene TRBJ2-2, with 8 bases identical to TRBD1. CDR1 and CDR2 from the germline V gene are SGHVS and FNYEAQ. This CDR3 has 15 amino acids. With V trimmed by 7 bases and J by 4 bases, 8 bases remained unmatched. The DNA for the CDR3 is TGTGCCAGCAACCATGGGACAGGACTCACCGGGGAGCTGTTTTTT. Its protein product is CASNHGTGLTGELFF.

The V and J genes are TRBV19 and TRBJ1-1; D is perhaps TRBD1 (5 bases). Germline-derived CDR1 and CDR2 are LNHDA and SQIVND (reference sequence). The CDR3 loop spans 14 amino acids. V lost 3 bases and J lost 1, with 9 bases in between. CDR3 nucleotides: TGTGCCAGTAGTATCTGGGGCGCGAACACTGAAGCTTTCTTT. It specifies CASSIWGANTEAFF.

The rearrangement uses TRBV4-3 and TRBJ2-5, with TRBD1 matching 7 bases. J was trimmed by 4 bases and V by 4 bases; bases with no gene match: 12. In germline, CDR1 is LGHNA, CDR2 YSLEER. The CDR3 runs to 16 residues. The CDR3 nucleotides are TGCGCCAGCAGCCGGGGACAGAATGTTGGGGGAGAGACCCAGTACTTC. Translation gives CASSRGQNVGGETQYF.

This chain links TRBV6-5 with TRBJ2-3; TRBD2 might be the D (6 bases). The CDR3 extends over 15 amino acids. CDR1 MNHEY and CDR2 SVGAGI come from the germline V gene. The V end lost 7 bases, the J end lost 6 bases, and 20 bases lay between the germline ends. The CDR3 DNA is TGTGCCAGCACCCCCGATCGGCGGGGCGGGGATACGCAGTATTTT. Its translation is CASTPDRRGGDTQYF.